What follows describes a single T cell receptor (beta chain). The data stem from a study of cytomegalovirus exposure and HLA in healthy donors. Per the germline V gene, CDR1 is MNHNS and CDR2 is SASEGT. CDR3 length equals 15 residues. Trimming left V 0 bases short and J 6 bases short, with 11 bases between. This PCR relied on a set of 60 Vbeta primers and 13 Jbeta primers. Produced via immunoSEQ multiplex PCR; TCRdb's table is partial and in-frame only. This table has 270,000 or so clones, about nine tenths appearing once. The material sequenced was PBMCs. The TCR comes from a girl aged 2 to 9 in good health and CMV-seronegative. This rearrangement joins TRBV6-1 to TRBJ1-4; no definite D call. CDR3 sequence reads: CASSEANVGDEKLFF. Here the CDR3 DNA reads TGTGCCAGCAGTGAAGCCAACGTCGGGGATGAAAAACTGTTTTTT.